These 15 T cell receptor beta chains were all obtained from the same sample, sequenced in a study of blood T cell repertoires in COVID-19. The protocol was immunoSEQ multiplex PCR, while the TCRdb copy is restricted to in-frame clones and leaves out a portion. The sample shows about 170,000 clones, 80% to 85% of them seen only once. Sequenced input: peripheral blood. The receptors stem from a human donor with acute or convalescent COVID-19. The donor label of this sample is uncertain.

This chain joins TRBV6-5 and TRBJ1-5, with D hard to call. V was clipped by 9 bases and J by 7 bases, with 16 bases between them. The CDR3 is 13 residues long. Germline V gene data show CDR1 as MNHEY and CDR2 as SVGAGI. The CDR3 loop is CASEPSGRQPQHF. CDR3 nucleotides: TGTGCCAGTGAGCCTTCAGGTAGGCAGCCCCAGCATTTT.

CDR3 bases: TGTGCCAGTAGTGGGCGATCACAGGGGGGGGCCTATAATTCACCCCTCCACTTT. Translation gives CASSGRSQGGAYNSPLHF. J is TRBJ1-6 and V is TRBV19; 8 bases align to TRBD1. V lost 5 bases, J lost 2 bases, and 11 bases stayed unmatched. CDR3 length: 18 amino acids. Germline lookup yields CDR1 LNHDA and CDR2 SQIVND (reference sequence).

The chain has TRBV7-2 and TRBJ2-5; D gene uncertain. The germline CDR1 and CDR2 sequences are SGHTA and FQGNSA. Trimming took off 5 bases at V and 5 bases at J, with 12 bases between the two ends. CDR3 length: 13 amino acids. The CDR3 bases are TGTGCCAGCAGCCCCCTAGGCTGGGAGACCCAGTACTTC. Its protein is CASSPLGWETQYF. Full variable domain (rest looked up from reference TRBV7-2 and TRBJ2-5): GAGVSQSPSNKVTEKGKDVELRCDPISGHTALYWYRQSLGQGLEFLIYFQGNSAPDKSGLPSDRFSAERTGGSVSTLTIQRTQQEDSAVYLCASSPLGWETQYFGPGTRLLVL.

CDR3 nucleotide sequence: TGCGCCAGCAGCCCCCCCTTCAGGCCAAACATTCAGTACTTC. Its translation is CASSPPFRPNIQYF. V and J are TRBV4-1 and TRBJ2-4; D remains ambiguous. The CDR3 loop spans 14 amino acids. V was shortened by 4 bases and J by 6 bases, with 13 bases between the two germline ends. The V gene's germline CDR1 is MGHRA and CDR2 YSYEKL.

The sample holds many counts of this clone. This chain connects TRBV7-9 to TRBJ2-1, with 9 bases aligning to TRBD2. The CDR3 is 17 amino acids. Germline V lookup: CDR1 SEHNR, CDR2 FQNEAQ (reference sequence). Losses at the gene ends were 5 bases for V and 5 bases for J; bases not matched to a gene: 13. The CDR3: CASSPPLRLAVNNEQFF. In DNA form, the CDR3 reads TGTGCCAGCAGCCCACCTCTCAGACTAGCGGTGAACAATGAGCAGTTCTTC.

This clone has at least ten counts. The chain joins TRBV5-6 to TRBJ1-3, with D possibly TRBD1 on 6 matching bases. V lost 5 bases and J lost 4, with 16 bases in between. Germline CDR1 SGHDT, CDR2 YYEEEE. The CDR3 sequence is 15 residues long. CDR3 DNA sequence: TGTGCCAGCAGGGCCATGACAGGCGAGGGAAACACCATATATTTT. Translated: CASRAMTGEGNTIYF. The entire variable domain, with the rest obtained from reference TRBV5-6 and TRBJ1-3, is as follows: DAGVTQSPTHLIKTRGQQVTLRCSPKSGHDTVSWYQQALGQGPQFIFQYYEEEERQRGNFPDRFSGHQFPNYSSELNVNALLLGDSALYLCASRAMTGEGNTIYFGEGSWLTVV.

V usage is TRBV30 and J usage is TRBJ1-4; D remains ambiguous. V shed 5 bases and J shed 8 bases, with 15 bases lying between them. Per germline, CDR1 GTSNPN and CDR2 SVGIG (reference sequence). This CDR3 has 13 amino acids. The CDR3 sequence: CAWAPGREEKLFF. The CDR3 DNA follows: TGTGCCTGGGCCCCAGGAAGGGAGGAAAAACTGTTTTTT.

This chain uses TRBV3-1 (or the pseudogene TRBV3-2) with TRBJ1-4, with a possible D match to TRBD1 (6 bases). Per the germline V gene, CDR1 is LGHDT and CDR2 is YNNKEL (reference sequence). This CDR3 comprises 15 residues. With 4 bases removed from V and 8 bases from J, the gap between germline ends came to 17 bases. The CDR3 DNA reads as TGTGCCAGCAGCCTAGGAACAGGGTACGGGGAAAAACTGTTTTTT. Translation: CASSLGTGYGEKLFF.

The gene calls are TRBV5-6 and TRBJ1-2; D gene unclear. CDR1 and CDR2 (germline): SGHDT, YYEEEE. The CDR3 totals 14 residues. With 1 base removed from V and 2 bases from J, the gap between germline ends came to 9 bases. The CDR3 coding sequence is TGTGCCAGCAGCTTGCCAGGTACCAACTATGGCTACACCTTC. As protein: CASSLPGTNYGYTF.

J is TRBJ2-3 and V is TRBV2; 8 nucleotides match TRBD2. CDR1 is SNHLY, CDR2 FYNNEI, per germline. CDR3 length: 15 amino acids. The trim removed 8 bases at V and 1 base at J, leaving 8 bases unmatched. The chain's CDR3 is CASGRAGVGTDTQYF. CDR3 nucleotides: TGTGCCAGCGGGCGAGCGGGAGTGGGCACAGATACGCAGTATTTT.

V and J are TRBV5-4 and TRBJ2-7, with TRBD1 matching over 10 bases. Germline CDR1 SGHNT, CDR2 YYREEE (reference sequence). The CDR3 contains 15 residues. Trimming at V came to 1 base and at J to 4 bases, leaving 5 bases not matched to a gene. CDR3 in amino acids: CASSLSGTGVYEQYF. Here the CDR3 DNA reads TGTGCCAGCAGCTTGTCGGGGACAGGGGTGTACGAGCAGTACTTC.

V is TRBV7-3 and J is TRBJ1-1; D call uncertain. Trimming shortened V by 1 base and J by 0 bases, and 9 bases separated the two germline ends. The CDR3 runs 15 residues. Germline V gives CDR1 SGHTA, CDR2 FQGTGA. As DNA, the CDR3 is TGTGCCAGCAGCTTAATGGCAGGATTGAACACTGAAGCTTTCTTT. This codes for CASSLMAGLNTEAFF.

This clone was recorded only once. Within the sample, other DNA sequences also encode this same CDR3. The CDR3 reads CAWGTGNTEAFF. DNA for the CDR3: TGTGCCTGGGGAACAGGTAACACTGAAGCTTTCTTT. This chain uses TRBV30 with TRBJ1-1, with D perhaps TRBD1 (5 bases). Trimming removed 5 bases at V and 2 bases at J, with 9 bases between. Germline V gene lookup returns CDR1 GTSNPN and CDR2 SVGIG (reference sequence). CDR3 size: 12 residues.

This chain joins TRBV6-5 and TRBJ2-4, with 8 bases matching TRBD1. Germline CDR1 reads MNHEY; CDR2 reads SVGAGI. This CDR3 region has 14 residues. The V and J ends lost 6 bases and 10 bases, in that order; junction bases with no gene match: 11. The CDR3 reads CASRQTGAAEIQYF. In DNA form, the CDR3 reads TGTGCCAGCAGGCAGACAGGGGCCGCGGAAATTCAGTACTTC.

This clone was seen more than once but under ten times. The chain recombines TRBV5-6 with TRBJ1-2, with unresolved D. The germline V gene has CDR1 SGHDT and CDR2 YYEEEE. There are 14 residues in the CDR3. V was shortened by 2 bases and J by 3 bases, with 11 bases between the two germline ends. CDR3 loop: CASSFLRVDYGYTF. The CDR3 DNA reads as TGTGCCAGCAGCTTTCTTCGGGTGGACTATGGCTACACCTTC.